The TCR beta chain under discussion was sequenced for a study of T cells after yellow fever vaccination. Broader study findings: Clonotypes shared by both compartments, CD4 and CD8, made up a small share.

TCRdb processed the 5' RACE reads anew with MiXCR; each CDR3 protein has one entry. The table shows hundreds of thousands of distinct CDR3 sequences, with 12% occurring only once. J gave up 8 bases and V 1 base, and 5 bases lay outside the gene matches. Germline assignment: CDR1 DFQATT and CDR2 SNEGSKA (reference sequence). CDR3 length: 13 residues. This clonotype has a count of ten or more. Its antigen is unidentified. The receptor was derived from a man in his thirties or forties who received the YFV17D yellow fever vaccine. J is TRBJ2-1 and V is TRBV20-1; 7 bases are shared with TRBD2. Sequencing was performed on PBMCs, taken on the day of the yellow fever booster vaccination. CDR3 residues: CSARVGGSDEQFF. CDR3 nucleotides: TGCAGTGCTAGAGTTGGCGGGAGCGATGAGCAGTTCTTC.